This T cell receptor (beta chain) derives from a study of graft-versus-host responses after intestinal transplantation. For the study at large: Induction using anti-thymocyte globulin, followed by tacrolimus and steroids for two to three years, was given to all recipients. Whole-study results and caveats: When patients had graft-donor T cell macrochimerism, their allografts held high graft-versus-host to host-versus-graft clonal ratios. Some GvH clones appeared in ileal mucosa or blood before recipient bone marrow.

This sample's time point: postoperative day 105 after intestinal transplantation (dayNNNN = postoperative day). Lymphocytes (intraepithelial and lamina propria) were released by processing the graft tissue. Produced via immunoSEQ multiplex PCR; TCRdb's table is partial and in-frame only. The sample holds a few thousand clones, about 81% seen once. Concerning this clone itself: Its cognate antigen is unknown.

The input for sequencing was ileum tissue, taken 105 days after intestinal transplantation. This TCR came from a human patient who received an intestinal transplant, so some T cells may come from the graft donor.

The CDR3 reads CASSQEGLSSYNSPLHF. The DNA for the CDR3 is TGCGCCAGCAGCCAAGAAGGACTCAGCTCCTATAATTCACCCCTCCACTTT. The chain has TRBV4-1 and TRBJ1-6; D call uncertain. V lost 0 bases and J 0 bases, leaving 9 bases between the germline ends. Germline V gene data show CDR1 as MGHRA and CDR2 as YSYEKL. This CDR3 spans 17 amino acids.